These T cell receptor beta chains were read from a single sample in a study of shared clonotypes between healthy human individuals. TCRdb's copy holds only in-frame clones and misses some; the assay was immunoSEQ multiplex PCR. The table has some 2,500,000 clones, 90% to 95% seen once. Sequencing was performed on naive CD4+ T cells from PBMCs. These receptors were taken from a man younger than 30 in good health. Some clones in this sample may be carry-over from other donors' samples. Each CDR3 is given with its conserved first and last residue. The D gene is left open where the match is weak. Size tells how often a clone was seen (once, few, many) or the class of an expanded clone, and some rows leave it out.

.	TRBV7-3	TRBJ1-1	TRBD1	CASSLSRTGGLHEAFF	TGTGCCAGCAGCTTAAGTAGGACAGGGGGCCTCCATGAAGCTTTCTTT
.	TRBV9	TRBJ1-5	.	CASSVTGHQPQHF	TGTGCCAGCAGCGTAACGGGGCATCAGCCCCAGCATTTT
.	TRBV4-2	TRBJ2-2	.	CASSRITEGTGELFF	TGTGCCAGCAGCCGCATAACGGAGGGGACCGGGGAGCTGTTTTTT
.	TRBV27	TRBJ1-5	.	CASSLSYRQPQHF	TGTGCCAGCAGTTTATCGTACAGACAGCCCCAGCATTTT
.	TRBV7-9	TRBJ2-7	.	CASSFIGQPSYEQYF	TGTGCCAGCAGCTTTATCGGGCAGCCTTCCTACGAGCAGTACTTC
.	TRBV6-1	TRBJ1-3	.	CASSEALGDRNTIYF	TGTGCCAGCAGTGAAGCGTTGGGGGATCGAAACACCATATATTTT
.	TRBV19	TRBJ1-5	.	CASGRRGNQPQHF	TGTGCCAGTGGGAGAAGGGGCAATCAGCCCCAGCATTTT
.	TRBV18	TRBJ1-2	TRBD1	CASSRDRTNYGYTF	TGTGCCAGCTCCAGGGACAGAACTAACTATGGCTACACCTTC
once	TRBV30	TRBJ1-4	.	CASNRAGYEKLFF	TGTGCCTCCAACAGGGCCGGTTATGAAAAACTGTTTTTT
.	TRBV28	TRBJ2-7	TRBD1	CASSSLGQIYEQYF	TGTGCCAGCAGTTCCCTGGGACAGATATACGAGCAGTACTTC
.	TRBV27	TRBJ1-3	.	CASRPTGTGNTIYF	TGTGCCAGCAGACCCACAGGGACTGGAAACACCATATATTTT
.	TRBV11-2	TRBJ1-1	.	CASSLRPGSTEAFF	TGTGCCAGCAGCTTGAGACCAGGGAGCACTGAAGCTTTCTTT
.	TRBV4-1	TRBJ2-7	.	CASSQDRGPLMDEQYF	TGCGCCAGCAGCCAAGATCGAGGGCCACTTATGGACGAGCAGTACTTC
.	TRBV7-2	TRBJ1-5	.	CASSPTGDSNQPQHF	TGTGCCAGCAGCCCAACAGGAGATAGCAATCAGCCCCAGCATTTT
once	TRBV18	TRBJ2-6	.	CASSLTGSGANVLTF	TGTGCCAGCTCCCTAACAGGCTCTGGGGCCAACGTCCTGACTTTC
.	TRBV7-3	TRBJ1-1	.	CASRLDRNTEAFF	TGTGCCAGCAGACTTGACAGGAACACTGAAGCTTTCTTT
once	TRBV6-6	TRBJ2-5	.	CASSFPRGGKETQYF	TGTGCCAGCAGTTTTCCGAGGGGGGGGAAAGAGACCCAGTACTTC
.	TRBV6-1	TRBJ1-2	.	CASSEAGTRRPYGYTF	TGTGCCAGCAGTGAAGCCGGGACACGGCGACCCTATGGCTACACCTTC
.	TRBV11-2	TRBJ2-5	.	CASSLVIRETQYF	TGTGCCAGCAGCTTAGTTATCCGGGAGACCCAGTACTTC
.	TRBV28	TRBJ2-3	.	CASSPPRPGGPDTQYF	TGTGCCAGCAGTCCCCCCCGCCCCGGGGGTCCAGATACGCAGTATTTT
.	TRBV7-6	TRBJ2-1	.	CASSLIQGGSYNEQFF	TGTGCCAGCAGCCTAATTCAGGGGGGTTCCTACAATGAGCAGTTCTTC
.	TRBV28	TRBJ2-5	.	CASRSPGTLEETQYF	TGTGCCAGCAGATCCCCGGGGACGCTCGAAGAGACCCAGTACTTC